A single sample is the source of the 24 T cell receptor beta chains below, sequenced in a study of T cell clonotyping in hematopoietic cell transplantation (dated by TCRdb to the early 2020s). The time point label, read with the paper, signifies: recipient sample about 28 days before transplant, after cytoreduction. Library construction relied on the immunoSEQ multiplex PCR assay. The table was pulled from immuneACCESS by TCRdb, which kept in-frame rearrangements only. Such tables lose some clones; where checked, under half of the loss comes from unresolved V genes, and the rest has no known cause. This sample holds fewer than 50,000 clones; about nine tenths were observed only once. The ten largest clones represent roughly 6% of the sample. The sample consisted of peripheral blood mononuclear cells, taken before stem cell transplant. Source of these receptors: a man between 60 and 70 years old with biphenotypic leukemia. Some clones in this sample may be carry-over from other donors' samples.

CDR3 bases: TGTGCCAGCTCACCTTACTACAGGGAGTTCTACACCTTC. Translation gives CASSPYYREFYTF. The chain is built from TRBV18 and TRBJ1-2; D might be TRBD1 (6 bases). CDR3 length equals 13 residues. CDR1 KGHSH and CDR2 LQKENI come from the germline V gene. V was shortened by 3 bases and J by 10 bases, with 15 bases between the two germline ends.

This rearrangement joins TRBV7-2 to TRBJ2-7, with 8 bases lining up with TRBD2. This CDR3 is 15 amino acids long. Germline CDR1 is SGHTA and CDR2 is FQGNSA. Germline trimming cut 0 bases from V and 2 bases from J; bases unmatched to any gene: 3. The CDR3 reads CASSLASGDTYEQYF. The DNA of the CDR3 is TGTGCCAGCAGCTTAGCTAGCGGGGATACCTACGAGCAGTACTTC.

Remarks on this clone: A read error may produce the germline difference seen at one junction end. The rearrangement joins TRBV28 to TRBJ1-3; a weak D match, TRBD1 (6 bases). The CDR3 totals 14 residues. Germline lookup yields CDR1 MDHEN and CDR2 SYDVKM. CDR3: CASSFRGVNRNRDF. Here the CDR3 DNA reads TGTGCCAGCAGTTTCAGGGGCGTAAATCGTAACAGGGATTTT.

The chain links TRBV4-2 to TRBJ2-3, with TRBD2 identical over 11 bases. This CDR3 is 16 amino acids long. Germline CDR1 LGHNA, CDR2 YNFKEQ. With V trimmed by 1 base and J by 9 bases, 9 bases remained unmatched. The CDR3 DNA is TGTGCCAGCAGCCAAGGAATAGCGGGAGGGCCGGGCACGCAGTATTTT. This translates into CASSQGIAGGPGTQYF.

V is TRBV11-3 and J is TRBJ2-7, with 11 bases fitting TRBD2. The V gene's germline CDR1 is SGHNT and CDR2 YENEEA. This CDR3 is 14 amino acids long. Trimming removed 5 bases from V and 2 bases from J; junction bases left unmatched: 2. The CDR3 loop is CASSPTSGTYEQYF. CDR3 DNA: TGTGCCAGCAGCCCGACTAGCGGGACCTACGAGCAGTACTTC. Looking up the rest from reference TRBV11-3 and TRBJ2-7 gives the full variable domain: EAGVVQSPRYKIIEKKQPVAFWCNPISGHNTLYWYLQNLGQGPELLIRYENEEAVDDSQLPKDRFSAERLKGVDSTLKIQPAELGDSAVYLCASSPTSGTYEQYFGPGTRLTVT.

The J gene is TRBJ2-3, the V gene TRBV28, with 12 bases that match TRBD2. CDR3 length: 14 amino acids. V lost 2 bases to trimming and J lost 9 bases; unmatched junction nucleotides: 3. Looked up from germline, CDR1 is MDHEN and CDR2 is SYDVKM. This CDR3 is CASSLLAGGSTQYF. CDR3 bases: TGTGCCAGCAGTTTACTAGCGGGAGGGTCAACGCAGTATTTT.

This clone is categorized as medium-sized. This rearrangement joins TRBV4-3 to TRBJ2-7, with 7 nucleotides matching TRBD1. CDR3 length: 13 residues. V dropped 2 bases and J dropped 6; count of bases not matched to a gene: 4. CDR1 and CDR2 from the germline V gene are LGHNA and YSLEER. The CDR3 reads CASSQRTGREQYF. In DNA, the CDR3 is TGCGCCAGCAGCCAACGGACAGGTCGCGAGCAGTACTTC.

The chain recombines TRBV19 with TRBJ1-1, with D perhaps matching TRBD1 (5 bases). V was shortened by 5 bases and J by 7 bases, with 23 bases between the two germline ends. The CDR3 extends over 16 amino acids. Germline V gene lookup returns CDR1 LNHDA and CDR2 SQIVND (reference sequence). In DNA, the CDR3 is TGTGCCAGTAGTGAAAGGGTCGCCCAGAACAGGTATGAAGCTTTCTTT. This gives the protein CASSERVAQNRYEAFF. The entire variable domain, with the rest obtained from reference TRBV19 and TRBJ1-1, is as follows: DGGITQSPKYLFRKEGQNVTLSCEQNLNHDAMYWYRQDPGQGLRLIYYSQIVNDFQKGDIAEGYSVSREKKESFPLTVTSAQKNPTAFYLCASSERVAQNRYEAFFGQGTRLTVV.

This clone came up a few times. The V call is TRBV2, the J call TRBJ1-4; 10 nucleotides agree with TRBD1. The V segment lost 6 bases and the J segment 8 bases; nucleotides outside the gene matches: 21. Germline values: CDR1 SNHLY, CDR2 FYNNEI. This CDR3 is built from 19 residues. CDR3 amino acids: CASSDGDRGKRGTPEKLFF. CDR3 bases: TGTGCCAGCAGCGACGGGGACAGGGGAAAGCGCGGGACTCCGGAAAAACTGTTTTTT. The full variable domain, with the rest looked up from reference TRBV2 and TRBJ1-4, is EPEVTQTPSHQVTQMGQEVILRCVPISNHLYFYWYRQILGQKVEFLVSFYNNEISEKSEIFDDQFSVERPDGSNFTLKIRSTKLEDSAMYFCASSDGDRGKRGTPEKLFFGSGTQLSVL.

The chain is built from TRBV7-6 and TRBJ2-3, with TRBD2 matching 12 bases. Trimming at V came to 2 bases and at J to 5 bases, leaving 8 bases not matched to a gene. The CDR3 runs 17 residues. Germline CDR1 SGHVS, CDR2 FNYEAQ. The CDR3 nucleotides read TGTGCCAGCAGCTTACGAGTACTAGCGGGAGGAGGAGATACGCAGTATTTT. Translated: CASSLRVLAGGGDTQYF.

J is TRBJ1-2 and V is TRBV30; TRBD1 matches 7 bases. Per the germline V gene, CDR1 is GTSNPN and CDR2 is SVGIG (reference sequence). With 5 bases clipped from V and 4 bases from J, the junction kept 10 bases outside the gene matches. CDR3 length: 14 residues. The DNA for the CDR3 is TGTGCCTGGGACAGTCAGGGGGGGGCCTATGGCTACACCTTC. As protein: CAWDSQGGAYGYTF.

The CDR3 nucleotides read TGTGCCAGCAGCTTGGGGGGGGTCACGGATACGCAGTATTTT. Protein product: CASSLGGVTDTQYF. The rearrangement uses TRBV5-4 and TRBJ2-3; D possibly corresponds to TRBD2 (6 bases). The CDR3 is made up of 14 amino acids. Trimming left V 0 bases short and J 6 bases short, with 11 bases between. Looked up from germline, CDR1 is SGHNT and CDR2 is YYREEE (reference sequence).

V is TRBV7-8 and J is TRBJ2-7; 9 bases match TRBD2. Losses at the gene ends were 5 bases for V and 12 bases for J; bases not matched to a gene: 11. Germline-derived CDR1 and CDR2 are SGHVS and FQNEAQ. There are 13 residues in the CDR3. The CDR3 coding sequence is TGTGCCAGCAGCGAAATTGAGCGGGAGGCGGGGTACTTC. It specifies CASSEIEREAGYF.

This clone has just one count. CDR3 protein: CASSDVGPTTNEKLFF. As DNA, the CDR3 is TGTGCCAGCAGTGACGTAGGCCCCACAACTAATGAAAAACTGTTTTTT. The V gene is TRBV2, the J gene TRBJ1-4; D is uncertain. CDR3 length equals 16 residues. The V gene lost 3 bases and the J gene lost 0 bases, with 11 bases spanning the gap. The V gene's germline CDR1 is SNHLY and CDR2 FYNNEI. Combining the CDR3 with reference TRBV2 and TRBJ1-4 gives the whole variable domain EPEVTQTPSHQVTQMGQEVILRCVPISNHLYFYWYRQILGQKVEFLVSFYNNEISEKSEIFDDQFSVERPDGSNFTLKIRSTKLEDSAMYFCASSDVGPTTNEKLFFGSGTQLSVL.

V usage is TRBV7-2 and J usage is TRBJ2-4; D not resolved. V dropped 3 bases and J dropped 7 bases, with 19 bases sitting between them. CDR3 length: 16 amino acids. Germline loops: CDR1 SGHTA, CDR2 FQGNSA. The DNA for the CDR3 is TGTGCCAGCAGCTTCGTCGGGTTCACCCCTACTAACATTCAGTACTTC. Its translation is CASSFVGFTPTNIQYF. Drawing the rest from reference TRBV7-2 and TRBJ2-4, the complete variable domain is GAGVSQSPSNKVTEKGKDVELRCDPISGHTALYWYRQSLGQGLEFLIYFQGNSAPDKSGLPSDRFSAERTGGSVSTLTIQRTQQEDSAVYLCASSFVGFTPTNIQYFGAGTRLSVL.

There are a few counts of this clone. The CDR3 DNA is TGTGCCAGCAGCTTAAACTTCAATTGGCCCCAGCATTTT. Its protein product is CASSLNFNWPQHF. The chain carries TRBV11-2 and TRBJ1-5; unclear D gene. Trimming left V 2 bases short and J 9 bases short, with 11 bases between. This CDR3 spans 13 amino acids. Per germline, CDR1 SGHAT and CDR2 FQNNGV.

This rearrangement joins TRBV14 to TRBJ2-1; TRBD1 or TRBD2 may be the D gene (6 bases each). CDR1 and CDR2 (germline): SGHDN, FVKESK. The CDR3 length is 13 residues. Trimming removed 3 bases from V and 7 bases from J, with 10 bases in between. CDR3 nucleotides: TGTGCCAGCAGCCACGCGGGACATAATGAGCAGTTCTTC. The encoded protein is CASSHAGHNEQFF. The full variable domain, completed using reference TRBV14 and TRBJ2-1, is EAGVTQFPSHSVIEKGQTVTLRCDPISGHDNLYWYRRVMGKEIKFLLHFVKESKQDESGMPNNRFLAERTGGTYSTLKVQPAELEDSGVYFCASSHAGHNEQFFGPGTRLTVL.

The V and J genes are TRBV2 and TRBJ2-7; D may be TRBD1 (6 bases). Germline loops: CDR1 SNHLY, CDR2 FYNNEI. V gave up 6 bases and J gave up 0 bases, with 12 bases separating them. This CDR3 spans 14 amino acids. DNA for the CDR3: TGTGCCAGCAGCGGGCGGACAGTCTCCTACGAGCAGTACTTC. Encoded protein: CASSGRTVSYEQYF. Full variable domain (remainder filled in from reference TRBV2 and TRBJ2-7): EPEVTQTPSHQVTQMGQEVILRCVPISNHLYFYWYRQILGQKVEFLVSFYNNEISEKSEIFDDQFSVERPDGSNFTLKIRSTKLEDSAMYFCASSGRTVSYEQYFGPGTRLTVT.

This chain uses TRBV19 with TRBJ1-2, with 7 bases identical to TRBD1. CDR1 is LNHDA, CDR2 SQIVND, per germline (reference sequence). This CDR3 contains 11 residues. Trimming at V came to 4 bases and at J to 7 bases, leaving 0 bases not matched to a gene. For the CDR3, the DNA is TGTGCCAGTAGTAGGGACAGTGGCTACACCTTC. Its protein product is CASSRDSGYTF.

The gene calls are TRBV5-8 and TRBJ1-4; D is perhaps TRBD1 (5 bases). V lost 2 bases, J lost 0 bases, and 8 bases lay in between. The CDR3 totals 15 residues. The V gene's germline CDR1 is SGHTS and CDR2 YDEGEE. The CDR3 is CASSFTGATNEKLFF. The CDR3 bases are TGTGCCAGCAGCTTCACAGGAGCAACTAATGAAAAACTGTTTTTT.

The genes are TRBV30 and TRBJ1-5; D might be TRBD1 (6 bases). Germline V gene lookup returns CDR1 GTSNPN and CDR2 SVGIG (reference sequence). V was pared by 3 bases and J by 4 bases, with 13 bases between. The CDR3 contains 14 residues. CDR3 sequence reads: CAWSRGQINQPQHF. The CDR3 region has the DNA TGTGCCTGGAGCCGGGGGCAGATAAATCAGCCCCAGCATTTT.

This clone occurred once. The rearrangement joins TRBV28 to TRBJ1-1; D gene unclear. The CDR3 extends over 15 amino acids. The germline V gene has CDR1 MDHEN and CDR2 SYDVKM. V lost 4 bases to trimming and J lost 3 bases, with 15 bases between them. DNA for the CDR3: TGTGCCAGCAGTTCAGCTGCCTCCCTCGACACTGAAGCTTTCTTT. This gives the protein CASSSAASLDTEAFF.

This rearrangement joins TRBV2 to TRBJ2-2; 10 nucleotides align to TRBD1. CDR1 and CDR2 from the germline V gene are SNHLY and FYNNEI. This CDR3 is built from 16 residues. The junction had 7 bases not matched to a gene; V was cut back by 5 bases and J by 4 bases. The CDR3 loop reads CASSIGQGDFTGELFF. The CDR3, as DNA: TGTGCCAGCAGTATCGGACAGGGGGACTTCACCGGGGAGCTGTTTTTT.

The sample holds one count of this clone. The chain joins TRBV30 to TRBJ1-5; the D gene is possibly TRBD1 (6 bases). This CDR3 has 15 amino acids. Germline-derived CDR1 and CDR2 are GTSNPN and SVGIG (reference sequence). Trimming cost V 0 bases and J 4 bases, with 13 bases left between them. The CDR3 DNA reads TGTGCCTGGAGTGTACCGGACAGCCGAAATCAGCCCCAGCATTTT. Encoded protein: CAWSVPDSRNQPQHF.